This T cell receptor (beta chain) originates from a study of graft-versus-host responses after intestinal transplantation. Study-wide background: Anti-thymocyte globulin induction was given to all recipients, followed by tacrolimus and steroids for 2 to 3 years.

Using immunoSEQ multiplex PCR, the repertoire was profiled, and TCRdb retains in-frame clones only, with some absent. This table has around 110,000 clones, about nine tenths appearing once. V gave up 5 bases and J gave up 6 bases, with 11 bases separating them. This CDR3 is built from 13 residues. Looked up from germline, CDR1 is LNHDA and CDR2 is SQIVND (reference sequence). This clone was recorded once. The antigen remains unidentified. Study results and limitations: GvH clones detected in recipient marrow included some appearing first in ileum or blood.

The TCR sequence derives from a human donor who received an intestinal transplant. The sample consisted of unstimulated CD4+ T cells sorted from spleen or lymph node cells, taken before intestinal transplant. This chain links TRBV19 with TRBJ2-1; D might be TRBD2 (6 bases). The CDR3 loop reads CASSPGGGNEQFF. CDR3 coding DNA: TGTGCCAGTAGTCCCGGGGGTGGCAATGAGCAGTTCTTC.